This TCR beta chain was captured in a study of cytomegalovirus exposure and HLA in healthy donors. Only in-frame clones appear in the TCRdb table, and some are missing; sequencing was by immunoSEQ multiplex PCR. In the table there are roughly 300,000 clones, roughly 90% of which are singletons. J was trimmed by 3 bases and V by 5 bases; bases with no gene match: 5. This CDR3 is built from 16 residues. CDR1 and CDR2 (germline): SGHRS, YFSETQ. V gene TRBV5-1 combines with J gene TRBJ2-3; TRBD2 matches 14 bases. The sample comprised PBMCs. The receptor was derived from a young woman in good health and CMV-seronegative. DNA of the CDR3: TGCGCCAGCAGGGCGGGGACTAGCGGGAGTACAGATACGCAGTATTTT. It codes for CASRAGTSGSTDTQYF.